This T cell receptor (beta chain) was obtained from a study of blood T cell repertoires in COVID-19. CDR3 length: 14 residues. Germline CDR1 SGHTA, CDR2 FQGTGA. V lost 1 base, J lost 2 bases, and 7 bases lay in between. Libraries were prepared by immunoSEQ multiplex PCR; TCRdb keeps only in-frame clonotypes and omits some of them. Found here are some 150,000 clones, approximately 89% of them singletons; the top ten hold less than 0.85%. The TCR sequence derives from a woman aged 18 to 35 who had recovered from COVID-19. The V call is TRBV7-3, the J call TRBJ2-3, with D unresolved. Sequencing was carried out using PBMCs or T cells enriched from blood (not recorded which). The DNA for the CDR3 is TGTGCCAGCAGCTTAAGCTTAGCCACAGATACGCAGTATTTT. Translated, it gives CASSLSLATDTQYF.